A selection of T cell receptor beta chains follows, all from one sample in a study of blood T cell repertoires in COVID-19. Clones were read by immunoSEQ multiplex PCR, and TCRdb kept only the in-frame ones, dropping some. The table has 170,000 or so clones, approximately 86% seen once. Sequencing input: peripheral blood. The receptors come from a man aged 35-49 years with active or convalescent COVID-19. Each CDR3 is given with its conserved first and last residue. The D gene is left open where the match is weak. Size is stated for part of the rows, as once, few or many counts, or as a class when the clone is expanded.

v_gene	j_gene	abundance	d_gene	CDR3nt	CDR3aa
TRBV28	TRBJ1-5	NA	NA	TGTGCCAGCAACCGACTGTTGAATCAGCCCCAGCATTTT	CASNRLLNQPQHF
TRBV5-4	TRBJ1-1	NA	NA	TGTGCCAGCAGCTTGGCCTCTTCGGGAAACACTGAAGCTTTCTTT	CASSLASSGNTEAFF
TRBV29-1	TRBJ2-7	NA	NA	TGCAGCGTTGAAGTTGGCGGCTACGAGCAGTACTTC	CSVEVGGYEQYF
TRBV6-5	TRBJ1-2	NA	TRBD1	TGTGCCAGCAGTTATCAAGGGGACAGGAATAACTATGGCTACACCTTC	CASSYQGDRNNYGYTF
TRBV28	TRBJ2-5	NA	NA	TGTGCCAGCAGTTTAGGGGCAGGGCGAGAGACCCAGTACTTC	CASSLGAGRETQYF
TRBV10-3	TRBJ1-2	NA	NA	TGTGCCATCAGTCCGGGGGACGGCTACACCTTC	CAISPGDGYTF
TRBV24-1	TRBJ2-5	NA	TRBD1	TGTGCCACCAGTGACTTGGGACAGGGGGGCCAAGAGACCCAGTACTTC	CATSDLGQGGQETQYF
TRBV27	TRBJ1-1	once	NA	TGTGCCAGCCAATGGGAGGGGAGCATGAACACTGAAGCTTTCTTT	CASQWEGSMNTEAFF
TRBV9	TRBJ1-4	once	NA	TGTGCCAGCAGCGTAGGGGCAGGCGCAACTAATGAAAAACTGTTTTTT	CASSVGAGATNEKLFF
TRBV18	TRBJ1-2	once	TRBD1	TGTGCCAGCTCACCTCGGACAGGAGCTAACTATGGCTACACCTTC	CASSPRTGANYGYTF
TRBV10-1	TRBJ1-2	NA	NA	TGCGCCAGCAGTGAGCGGGGTTACGACTATGGCTACACCTTC	CASSERGYDYGYTF
TRBV18	TRBJ1-2	NA	NA	TGTGCCAGCTCACCTAGTACCAGGTCCTATGGCTACACCTTC	CASSPSTRSYGYTF
TRBV3-1/TRBV3-2	TRBJ1-4	NA	NA	TGTGCCAGCAGCCACTACCGCCCCTCTCCAGGGGCCGAAAAACTGTTTTTT	CASSHYRPSPGAEKLFF